This T cell receptor beta chain was sequenced in a study of shared clonotypes between healthy human individuals. General study points: Unshared clonotypes carried lower generation probabilities than those common to all four donors. For naive CD4 cells, approximately 4.7% of clonotypes were shared across four donors.

With respect to this clone: The antigen is undetermined.

The material for each subset, its genomic DNA, was split evenly across several immunoSEQ plates. Here immunoSEQ multiplex PCR was the method, and the copy in TCRdb shows in-frame clones only, minus some. The data hold around 1.4 million clones, with around 98.5% observed a single time. With 5 bases clipped from V and 6 bases from J, the junction kept 10 bases outside the gene matches. Germline values: CDR1 MDHEN, CDR2 SYDVKM. The CDR3 covers 15 residues. The origin of this receptor is a man between 25 and 39 years old in good health. The chain recombines TRBV28 with TRBJ1-5; 7 bases are shared with TRBD1. Sequencing used naive CD4+ T cells sorted from blood. Subset defined: CD45RA+ positively selected. This CDR3 is CASSRQGGNRQPQHF. The CDR3 DNA is TGTGCCAGCAGTCGACAGGGAGGGAACCGTCAGCCCCAGCATTTT.